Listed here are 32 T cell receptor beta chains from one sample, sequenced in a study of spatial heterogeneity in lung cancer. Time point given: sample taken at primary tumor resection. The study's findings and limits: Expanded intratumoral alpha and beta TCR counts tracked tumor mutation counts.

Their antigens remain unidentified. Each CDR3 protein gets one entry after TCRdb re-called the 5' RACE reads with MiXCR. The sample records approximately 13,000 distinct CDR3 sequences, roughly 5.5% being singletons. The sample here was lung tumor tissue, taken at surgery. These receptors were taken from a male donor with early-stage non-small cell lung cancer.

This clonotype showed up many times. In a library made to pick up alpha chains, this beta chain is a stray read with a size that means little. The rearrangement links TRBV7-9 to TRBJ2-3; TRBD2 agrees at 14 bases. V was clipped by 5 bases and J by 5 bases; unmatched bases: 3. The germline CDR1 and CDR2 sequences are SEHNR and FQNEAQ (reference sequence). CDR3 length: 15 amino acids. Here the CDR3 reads CASSPTSGGEDTQYF. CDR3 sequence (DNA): TGTGCCAGCAGCCCGACTAGCGGGGGGGAAGATACGCAGTATTTT.

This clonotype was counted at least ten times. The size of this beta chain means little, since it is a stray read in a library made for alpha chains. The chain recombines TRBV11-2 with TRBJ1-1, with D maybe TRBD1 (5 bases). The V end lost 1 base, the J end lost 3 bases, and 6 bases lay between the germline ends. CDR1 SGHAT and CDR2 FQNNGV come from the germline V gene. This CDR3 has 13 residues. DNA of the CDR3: TGTGCCAGCAGCTTAGCGACAGACACTGAAGCTTTCTTT. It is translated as CASSLATDTEAFF.

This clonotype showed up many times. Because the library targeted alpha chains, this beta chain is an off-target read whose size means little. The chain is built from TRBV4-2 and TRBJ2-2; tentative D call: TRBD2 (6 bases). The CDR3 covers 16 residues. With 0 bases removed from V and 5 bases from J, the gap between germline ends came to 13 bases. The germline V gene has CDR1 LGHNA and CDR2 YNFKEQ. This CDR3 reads CASSQDPTSRTGELFF. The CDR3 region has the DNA TGTGCCAGCAGCCAAGACCCGACTAGTCGTACCGGGGAGCTGTTTTTT.

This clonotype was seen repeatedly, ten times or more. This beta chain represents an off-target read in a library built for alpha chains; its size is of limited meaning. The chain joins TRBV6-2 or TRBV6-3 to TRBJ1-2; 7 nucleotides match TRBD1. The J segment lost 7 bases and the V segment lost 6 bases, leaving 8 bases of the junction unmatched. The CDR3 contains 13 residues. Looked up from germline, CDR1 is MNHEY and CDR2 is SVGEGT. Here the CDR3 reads CASSQRQGSGYTF. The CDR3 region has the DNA TGTGCCAGCAGCCAACGACAGGGTAGTGGCTACACCTTC.

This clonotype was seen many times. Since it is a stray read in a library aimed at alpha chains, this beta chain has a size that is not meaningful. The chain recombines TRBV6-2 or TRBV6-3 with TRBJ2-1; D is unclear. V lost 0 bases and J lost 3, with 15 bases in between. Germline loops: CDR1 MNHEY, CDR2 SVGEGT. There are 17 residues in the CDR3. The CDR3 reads CASSYSKGQRLYNEQFF. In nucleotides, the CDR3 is TGTGCCAGCAGTTACTCAAAGGGCCAGCGCCTCTACAATGAGCAGTTCTTC.

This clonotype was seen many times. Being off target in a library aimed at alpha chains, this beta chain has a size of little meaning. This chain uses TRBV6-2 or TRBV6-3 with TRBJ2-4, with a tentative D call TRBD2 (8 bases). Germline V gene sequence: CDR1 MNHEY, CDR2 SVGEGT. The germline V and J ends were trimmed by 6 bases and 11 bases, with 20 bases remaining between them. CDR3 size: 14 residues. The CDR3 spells CASSPTGGTAVQYF. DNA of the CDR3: TGTGCCAGCAGCCCCACGGGAGGGACAGCCGTTCAGTACTTC.

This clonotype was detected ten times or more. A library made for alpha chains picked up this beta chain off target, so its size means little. DNA of the CDR3: TGCGCCAGCAGCTTGGTCTTAACAGGGGATGTTATGAACACTGAAGCTTTCTTT. Protein product: CASSLVLTGDVMNTEAFF. V usage is TRBV5-1 and J usage is TRBJ1-1; 7 positions agree with TRBD1. CDR3 size: 18 residues. The germline V gene has CDR1 SGHRS and CDR2 YFSETQ. J gave up 0 bases and V 0 bases, and 11 bases lay outside the gene matches.

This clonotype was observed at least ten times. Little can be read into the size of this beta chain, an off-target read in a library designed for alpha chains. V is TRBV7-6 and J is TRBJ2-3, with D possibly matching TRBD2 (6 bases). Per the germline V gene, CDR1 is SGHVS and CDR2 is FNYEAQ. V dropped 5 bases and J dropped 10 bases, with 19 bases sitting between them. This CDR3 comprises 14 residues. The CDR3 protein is CASSRSGESGSQYF. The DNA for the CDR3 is TGTGCCAGCAGCAGATCGGGTGAAAGCGGGTCGCAGTATTTT.

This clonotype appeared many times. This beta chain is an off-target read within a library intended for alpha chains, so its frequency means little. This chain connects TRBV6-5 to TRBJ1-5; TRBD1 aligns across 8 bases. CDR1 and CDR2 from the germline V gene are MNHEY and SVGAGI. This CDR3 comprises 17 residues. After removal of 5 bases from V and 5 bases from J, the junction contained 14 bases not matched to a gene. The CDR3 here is CASSLNPGQAGDQPQHF. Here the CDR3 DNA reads TGTGCCAGCAGTCTCAACCCGGGACAGGCCGGCGATCAGCCCCAGCATTTT.

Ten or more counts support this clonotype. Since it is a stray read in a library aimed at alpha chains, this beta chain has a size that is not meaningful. The CDR3 loop is CASSTRQGIITGELFF. In DNA form, the CDR3 reads TGTGCCAGCAGCACTAGACAGGGGATTATCACCGGGGAGCTGTTTTTT. The V gene is TRBV7-2, the J gene TRBJ2-2; the match to TRBD1 covers 8 bases. The V and J ends lost 5 bases and 4 bases, in that order; junction bases with no gene match: 9. Germline CDR1 reads SGHTA; CDR2 reads FQGNSA. The CDR3 loop spans 16 amino acids. The whole variable domain, filled in from reference TRBV7-2 and TRBJ2-2, reads GAGVSQSPSNKVTEKGKDVELRCDPISGHTALYWYRQSLGQGLEFLIYFQGNSAPDKSGLPSDRFSAERTGGSVSTLTIQRTQQEDSAVYLCASSTRQGIITGELFFGEGSRLTVL.

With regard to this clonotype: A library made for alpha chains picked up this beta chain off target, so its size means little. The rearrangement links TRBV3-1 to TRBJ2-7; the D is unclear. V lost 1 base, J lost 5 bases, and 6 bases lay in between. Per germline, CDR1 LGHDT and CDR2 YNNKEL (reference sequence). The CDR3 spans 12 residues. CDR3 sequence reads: CASSQVTDEQYF. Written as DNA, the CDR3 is TGTGCCAGCAGCCAAGTTACGGACGAGCAGTACTTC.

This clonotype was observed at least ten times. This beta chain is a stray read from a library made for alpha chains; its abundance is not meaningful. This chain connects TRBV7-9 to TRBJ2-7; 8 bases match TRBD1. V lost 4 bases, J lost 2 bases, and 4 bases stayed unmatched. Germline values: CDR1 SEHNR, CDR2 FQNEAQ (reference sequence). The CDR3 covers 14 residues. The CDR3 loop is CASSSGTGTYEQYF. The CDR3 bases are TGTGCCAGCAGCTCCGGGACAGGAACCTACGAGCAGTACTTC.

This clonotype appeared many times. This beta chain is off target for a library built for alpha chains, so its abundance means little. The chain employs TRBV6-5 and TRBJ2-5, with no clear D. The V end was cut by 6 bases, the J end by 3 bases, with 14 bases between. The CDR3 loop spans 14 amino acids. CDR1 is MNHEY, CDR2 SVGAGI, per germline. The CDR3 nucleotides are TGTGCCAGCAGGGGATGGCACGGCAAAGAGACCCAGTACTTC. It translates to CASRGWHGKETQYF.

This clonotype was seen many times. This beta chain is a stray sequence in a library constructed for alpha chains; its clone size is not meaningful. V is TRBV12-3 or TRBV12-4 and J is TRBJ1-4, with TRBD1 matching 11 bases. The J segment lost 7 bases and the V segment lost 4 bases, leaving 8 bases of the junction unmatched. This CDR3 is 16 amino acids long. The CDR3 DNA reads TGTGCCAGCAGTTCCTCGAGGACAGGGGGCCGTGAAAAACTGTTTTTT. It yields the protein CASSSSRTGGREKLFF.

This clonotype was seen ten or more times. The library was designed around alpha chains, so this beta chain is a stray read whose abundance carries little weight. The CDR3 sequence is CSARDQGAADTQYF. CDR3 sequence (DNA): TGCAGTGCTAGAGATCAGGGGGCGGCAGATACGCAGTATTTT. The V and J genes are TRBV20-1 and TRBJ2-3, with 8 bases identical to TRBD1. Germline V CDR1 and CDR2: DFQATT, SNEGSKA (reference sequence). The CDR3 totals 14 residues. J lost 4 bases, V lost 0 bases, and 3 bases had no gene match.

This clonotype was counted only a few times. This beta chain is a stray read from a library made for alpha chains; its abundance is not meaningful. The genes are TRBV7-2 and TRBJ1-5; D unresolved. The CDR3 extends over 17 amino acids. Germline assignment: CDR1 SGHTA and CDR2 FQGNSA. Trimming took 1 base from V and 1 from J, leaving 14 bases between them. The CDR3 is CASSLEPGGWSNQPQHF. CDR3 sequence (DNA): TGTGCCAGCAGCTTAGAGCCGGGTGGGTGGAGCAATCAGCCCCAGCATTTT.

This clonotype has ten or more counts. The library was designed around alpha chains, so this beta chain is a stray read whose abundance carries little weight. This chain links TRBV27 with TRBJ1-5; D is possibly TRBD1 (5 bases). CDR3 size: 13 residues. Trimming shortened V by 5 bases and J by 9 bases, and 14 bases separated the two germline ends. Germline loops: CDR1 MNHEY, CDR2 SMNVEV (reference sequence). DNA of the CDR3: TGTGCCAGCAGTCCCGGGGGGGGTAGGCCCCAGCATTTT. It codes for CASSPGGGRPQHF.

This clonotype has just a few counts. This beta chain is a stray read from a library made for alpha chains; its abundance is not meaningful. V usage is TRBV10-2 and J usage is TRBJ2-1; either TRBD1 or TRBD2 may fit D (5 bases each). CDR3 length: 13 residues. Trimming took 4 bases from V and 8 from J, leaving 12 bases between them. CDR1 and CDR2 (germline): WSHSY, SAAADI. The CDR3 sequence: CASSGDPRDEQFF. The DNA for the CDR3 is TGCGCCAGCAGTGGGGACCCTCGTGATGAGCAGTTCTTC.

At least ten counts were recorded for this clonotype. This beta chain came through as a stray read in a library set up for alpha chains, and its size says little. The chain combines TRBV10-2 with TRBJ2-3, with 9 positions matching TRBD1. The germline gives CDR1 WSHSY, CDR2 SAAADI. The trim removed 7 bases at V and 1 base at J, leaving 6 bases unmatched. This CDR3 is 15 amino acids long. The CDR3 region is CASKRTGEGTDTQYF. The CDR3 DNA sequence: TGCGCCAGCAAGCGGACAGGGGAGGGCACAGATACGCAGTATTTT.

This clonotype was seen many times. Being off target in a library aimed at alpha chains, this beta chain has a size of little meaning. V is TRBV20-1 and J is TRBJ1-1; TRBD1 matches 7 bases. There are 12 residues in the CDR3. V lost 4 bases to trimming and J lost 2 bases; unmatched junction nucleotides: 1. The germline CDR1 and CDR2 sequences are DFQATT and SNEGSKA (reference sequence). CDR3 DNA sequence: TGCAGTGCTACAGGGGGAAACACTGAAGCTTTCTTT. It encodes CSATGGNTEAFF.

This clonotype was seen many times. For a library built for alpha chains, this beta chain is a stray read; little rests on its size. The CDR3 nucleotides read TGTGCCAGCAGTAACGCCCAAACCAGGGGGCGCGACAGGTACGAGCAGTACTTC. Residues: CASSNAQTRGRDRYEQYF. The genes are TRBV28 and TRBJ2-7; TRBD1 matches 8 bases. The V segment lost 5 bases and the J segment 4 bases; nucleotides outside the gene matches: 19. Germline-derived CDR1 and CDR2 are MDHEN and SYDVKM. The CDR3 has 18 residues.

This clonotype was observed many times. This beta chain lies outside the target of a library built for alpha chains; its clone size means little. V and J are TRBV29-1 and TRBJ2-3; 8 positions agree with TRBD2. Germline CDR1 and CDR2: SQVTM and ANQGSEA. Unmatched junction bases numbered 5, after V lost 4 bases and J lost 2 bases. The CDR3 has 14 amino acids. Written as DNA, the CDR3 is TGCAGCGTTGGTGGGACTAGGGTCACAGATACGCAGTATTTT. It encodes CSVGGTRVTDTQYF.

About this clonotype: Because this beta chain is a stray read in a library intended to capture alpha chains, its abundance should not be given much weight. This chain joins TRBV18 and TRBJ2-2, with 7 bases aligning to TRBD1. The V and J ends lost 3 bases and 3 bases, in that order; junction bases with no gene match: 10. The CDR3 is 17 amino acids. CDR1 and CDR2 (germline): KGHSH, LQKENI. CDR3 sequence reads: CASSPARQGRDTGELFF. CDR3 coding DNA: TGTGCCAGCTCACCCGCCAGACAGGGCCGGGACACCGGGGAGCTGTTTTTT. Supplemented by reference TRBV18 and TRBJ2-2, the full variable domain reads NAGVMQNPRHLVRRRGQEARLRCSPMKGHSHVYWYRQLPEEGLKFMVYLQKENIIDESGMPKERFSAEFPKEGPSILRIQQVVRGDSAAYFCASSPARQGRDTGELFFGEGSRLTVL.

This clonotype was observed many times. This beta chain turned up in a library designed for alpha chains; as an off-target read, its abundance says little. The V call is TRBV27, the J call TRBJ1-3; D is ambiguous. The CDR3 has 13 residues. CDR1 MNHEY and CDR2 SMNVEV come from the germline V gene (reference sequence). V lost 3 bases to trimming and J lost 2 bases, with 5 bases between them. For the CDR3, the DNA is TGTGCCAGCAGTTTGGGAGCTGGAAACACCATATATTTT. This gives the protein CASSLGAGNTIYF.

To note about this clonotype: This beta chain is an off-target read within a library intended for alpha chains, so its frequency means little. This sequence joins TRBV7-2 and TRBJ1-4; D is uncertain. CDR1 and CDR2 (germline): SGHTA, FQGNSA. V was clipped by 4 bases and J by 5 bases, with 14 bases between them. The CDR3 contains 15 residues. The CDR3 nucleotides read TGTGCCAGCAGCTCGCCGGGGAGGAACAATGAAAAACTGTTTTTT. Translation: CASSSPGRNNEKLFF.

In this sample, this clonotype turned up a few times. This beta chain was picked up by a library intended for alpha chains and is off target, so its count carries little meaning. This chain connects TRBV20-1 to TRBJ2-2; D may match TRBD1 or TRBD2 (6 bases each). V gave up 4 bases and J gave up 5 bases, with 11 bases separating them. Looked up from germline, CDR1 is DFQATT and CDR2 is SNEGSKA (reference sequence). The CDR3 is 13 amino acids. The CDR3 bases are TGCAGTGCTAAGCAGGGGAGGACCGGGGAGCTGTTTTTT. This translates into CSAKQGRTGELFF.

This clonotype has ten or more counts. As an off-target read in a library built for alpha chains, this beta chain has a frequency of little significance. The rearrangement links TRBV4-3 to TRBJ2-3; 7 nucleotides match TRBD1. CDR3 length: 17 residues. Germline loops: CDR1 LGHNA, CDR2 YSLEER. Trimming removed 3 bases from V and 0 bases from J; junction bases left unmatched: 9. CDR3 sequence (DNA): TGCGCCAGCAGCCAGGAGCCGGGACAGACTAGCACAGATACGCAGTATTTT. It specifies CASSQEPGQTSTDTQYF.

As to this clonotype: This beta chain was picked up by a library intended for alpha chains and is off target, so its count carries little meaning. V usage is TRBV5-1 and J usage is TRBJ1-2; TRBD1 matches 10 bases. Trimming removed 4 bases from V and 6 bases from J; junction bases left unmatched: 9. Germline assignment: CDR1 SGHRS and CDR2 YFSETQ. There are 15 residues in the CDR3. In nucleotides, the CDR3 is TGCGCCAGCAGCCGCGGGGACAGGGGATTCAATGGCTACACCTTC. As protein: CASSRGDRGFNGYTF. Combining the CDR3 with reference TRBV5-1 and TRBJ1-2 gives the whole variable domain KAGVTQTPRYLIKTRGQQVTLSCSPISGHRSVSWYQQTPGQGLQFLFEYFSETQRNKGNFPGRFSGRQFSNSRSEMNVSTLELGDSALYLCASSRGDRGFNGYTFGSGTRLTVV.

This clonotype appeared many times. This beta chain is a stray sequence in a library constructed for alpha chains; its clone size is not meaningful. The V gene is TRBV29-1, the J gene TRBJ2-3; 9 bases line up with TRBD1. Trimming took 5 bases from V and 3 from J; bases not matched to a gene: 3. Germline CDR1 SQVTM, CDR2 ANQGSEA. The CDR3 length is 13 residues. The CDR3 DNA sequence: TGCAGCGTTAGCGGGACAGGGACAGATACGCAGTATTTT. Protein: CSVSGTGTDTQYF.

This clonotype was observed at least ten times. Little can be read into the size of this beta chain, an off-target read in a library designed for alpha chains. The CDR3 spells CASQGGGGETQYF. CDR3 nucleotide sequence: TGTGCCTCACAGGGGGGCGGCGGAGAGACCCAGTACTTC. The V and J genes are TRBV10-3 and TRBJ2-5; the match to TRBD1 covers 8 bases. V was clipped by 11 bases and J by 4 bases; unmatched bases: 9. The CDR3 sequence is 13 residues long. Germline V CDR1 and CDR2: ENHRY, SYGVKD.

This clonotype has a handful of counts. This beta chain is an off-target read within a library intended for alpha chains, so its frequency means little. The chain's CDR3 is CASSYQAAQNTEAFF. The CDR3 bases are TGTGCCAGCAGTTACCAGGCAGCCCAGAACACTGAAGCTTTCTTT. The chain couples TRBV6-5 to TRBJ1-1; no clear D gene. V dropped 2 bases and J dropped 1 base, with 11 bases sitting between them. The length of the CDR3 is 15 residues. CDR1 is MNHEY and CDR2 is SVGAGI in the germline V gene.

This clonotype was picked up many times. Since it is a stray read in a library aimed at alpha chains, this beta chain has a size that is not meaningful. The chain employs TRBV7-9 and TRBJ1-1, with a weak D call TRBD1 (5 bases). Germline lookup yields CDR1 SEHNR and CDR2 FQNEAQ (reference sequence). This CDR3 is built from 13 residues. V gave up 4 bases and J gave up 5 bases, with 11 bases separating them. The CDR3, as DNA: TGTGCCAGCAGCTCGGCCCCAGGGACTGAAGCTTTCTTT. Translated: CASSSAPGTEAFF.